This TCR beta chain is from a study of regulatory T cells in long-lasting Graves disease. Study outcomes and limitations: There was favoring of TRBV28, TRBJ1-2 and TRBJ2-5 in persistent disease.

The V end lost 5 bases, the J end lost 5 bases, and 22 bases lay between the germline ends. Per germline, CDR1 SNHLY and CDR2 FYNNEI. This CDR3 contains 17 residues. This clonotype was recorded many times. Its matching antigen is unknown. Relying on iRepertoire HTBI primers and Arm-PCR of CDR3 regions, the team built TCR beta libraries. One entry per CDR3 protein results from TCRdb running MiXCR on the multiplex PCR reads. The profile shows 400,000 to 550,000 distinct CDR3 sequences, 14% to 15% of them singletons. Time point reported: newly diagnosed GD, antithyroid drugs for less than 3 months. The TCR library was prepared using RNA isolated from PBMCs. This same sample was also taken into another study, of T cells in Graves' hyperthyroidism and ophthalmopathy. According to that study: Patients were excluded for uncontrolled infection, other autoimmune disease, pregnancy or lactation. Primed by the HTBI set, a first-round RT-PCR was run on the TCR CDR3. Clonotypes that were expanded in thyroid above 0.001 mostly appeared in blood too.

The clonotype originates from a woman in her twenties or thirties with Graves disease. Sequenced material: peripheral blood mononuclear cells (PBMCs), taken at new diagnosis, from a patient treated with antithyroid drugs. The chain combines TRBV2 with TRBJ2-1; tentatively, D is TRBD2 (5 bases). CDR3 DNA: TGTGCCAGCAGTTCACCCTACGACTACCCCGGGGACAATGAGCAGTTCTTC. Its protein product is CASSSPYDYPGDNEQFF.